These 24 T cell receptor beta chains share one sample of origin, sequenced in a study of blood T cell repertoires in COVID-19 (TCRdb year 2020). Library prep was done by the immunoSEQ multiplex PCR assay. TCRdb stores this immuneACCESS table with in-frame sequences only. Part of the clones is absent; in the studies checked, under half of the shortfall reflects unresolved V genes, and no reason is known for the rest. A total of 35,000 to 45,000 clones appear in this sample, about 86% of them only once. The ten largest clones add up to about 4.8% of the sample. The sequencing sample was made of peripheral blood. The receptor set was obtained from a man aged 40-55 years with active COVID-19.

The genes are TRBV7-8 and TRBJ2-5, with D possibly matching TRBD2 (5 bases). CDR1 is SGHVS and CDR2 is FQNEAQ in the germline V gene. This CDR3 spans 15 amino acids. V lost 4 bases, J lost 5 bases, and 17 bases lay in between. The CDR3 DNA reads TGTGCCAGCAGCTCCCAGGTGGGAGTACGGGAGACCCAGTACTTC. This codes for CASSSQVGVRETQYF.

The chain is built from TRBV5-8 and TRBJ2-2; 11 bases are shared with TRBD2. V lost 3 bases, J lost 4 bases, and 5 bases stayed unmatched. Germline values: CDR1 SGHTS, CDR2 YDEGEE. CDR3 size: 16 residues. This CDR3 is CASSSGLAGGTGELFF. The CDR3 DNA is TGTGCCAGCAGCTCCGGACTAGCGGGCGGCACCGGGGAGCTGTTTTTT.

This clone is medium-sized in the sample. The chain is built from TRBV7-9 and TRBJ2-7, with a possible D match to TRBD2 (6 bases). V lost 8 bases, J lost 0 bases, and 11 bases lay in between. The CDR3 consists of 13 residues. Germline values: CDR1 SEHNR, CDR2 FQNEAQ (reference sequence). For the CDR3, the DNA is TGTGCCAGCGGTGCAGCGGGCTCCTACGAGCAGTACTTC. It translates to CASGAAGSYEQYF.

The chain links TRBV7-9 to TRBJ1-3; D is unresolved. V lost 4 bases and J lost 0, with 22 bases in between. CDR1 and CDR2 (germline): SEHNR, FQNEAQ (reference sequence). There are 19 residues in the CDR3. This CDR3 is CASSSTPRDLNDSGNTIYF. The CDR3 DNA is TGTGCCAGCAGCTCGACCCCACGGGATCTAAACGACTCTGGAAACACCATATATTTT.

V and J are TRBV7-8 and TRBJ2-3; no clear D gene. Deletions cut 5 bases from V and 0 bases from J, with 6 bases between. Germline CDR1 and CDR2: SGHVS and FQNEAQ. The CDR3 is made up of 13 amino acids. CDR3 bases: TGTGCCAGCAGCCGACCGAGCACAGATACGCAGTATTTT. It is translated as CASSRPSTDTQYF.

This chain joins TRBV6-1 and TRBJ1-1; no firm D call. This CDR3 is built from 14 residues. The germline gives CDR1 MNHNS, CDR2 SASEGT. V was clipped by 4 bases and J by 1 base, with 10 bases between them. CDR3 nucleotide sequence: TGTGCCAGCAGTGCAGCCCCAGGGAACACTGAAGCTTTCTTT. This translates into CASSAAPGNTEAFF.

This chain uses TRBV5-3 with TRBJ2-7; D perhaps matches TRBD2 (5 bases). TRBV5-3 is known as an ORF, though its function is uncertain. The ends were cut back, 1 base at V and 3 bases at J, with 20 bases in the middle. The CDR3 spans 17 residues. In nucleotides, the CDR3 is TGTGCCAGAAGCTTGCGGACTGGCAGTCCTAATCTCTACGAGCAGTACTTC. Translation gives CARSLRTGSPNLYEQYF.

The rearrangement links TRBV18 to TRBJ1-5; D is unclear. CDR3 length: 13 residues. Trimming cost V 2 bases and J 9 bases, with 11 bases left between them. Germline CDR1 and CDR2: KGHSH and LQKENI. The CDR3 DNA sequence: TGTGCCAGCTCACCAAGACTGGAGGGGCCCCAGCATTTT. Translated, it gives CASSPRLEGPQHF.

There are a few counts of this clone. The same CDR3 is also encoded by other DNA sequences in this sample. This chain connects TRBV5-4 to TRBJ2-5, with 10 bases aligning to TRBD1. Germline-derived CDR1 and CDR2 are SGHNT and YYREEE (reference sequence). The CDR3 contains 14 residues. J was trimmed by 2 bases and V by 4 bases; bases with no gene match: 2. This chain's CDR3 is CASSRDRGQETQYF. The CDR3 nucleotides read TGTGCCAGCAGCCGGGACAGGGGACAAGAGACCCAGTACTTC.

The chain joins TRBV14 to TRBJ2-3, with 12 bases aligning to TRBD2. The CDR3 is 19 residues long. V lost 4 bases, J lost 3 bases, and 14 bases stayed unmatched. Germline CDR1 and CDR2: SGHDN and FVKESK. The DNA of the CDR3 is TGTGCCAGCAGCCGCCATACCGGACTAGCGGGAAAAAGGACAGATACGCAGTATTTT. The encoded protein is CASSRHTGLAGKRTDTQYF.

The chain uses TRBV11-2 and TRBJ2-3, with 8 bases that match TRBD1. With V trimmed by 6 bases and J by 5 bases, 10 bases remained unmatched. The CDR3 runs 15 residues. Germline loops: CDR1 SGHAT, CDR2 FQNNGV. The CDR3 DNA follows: TGTGCCAGCAGGGGTTCAGGGGGCGCAGGAGATACGCAGTATTTT. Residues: CASRGSGGAGDTQYF.

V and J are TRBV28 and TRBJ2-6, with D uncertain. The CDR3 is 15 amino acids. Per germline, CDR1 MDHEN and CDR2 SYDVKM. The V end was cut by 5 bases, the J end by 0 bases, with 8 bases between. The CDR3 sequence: CASSATNSGANVLTF. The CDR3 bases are TGTGCCAGCAGTGCTACTAACTCTGGGGCCAACGTCCTGACTTTC.

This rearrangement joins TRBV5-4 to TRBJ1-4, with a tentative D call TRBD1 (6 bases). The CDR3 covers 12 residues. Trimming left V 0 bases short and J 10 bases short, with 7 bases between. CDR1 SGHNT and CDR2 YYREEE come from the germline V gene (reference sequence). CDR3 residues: CASSLVRGKLFF. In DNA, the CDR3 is TGTGCCAGCAGCTTGGTCAGGGGAAAACTGTTTTTT.

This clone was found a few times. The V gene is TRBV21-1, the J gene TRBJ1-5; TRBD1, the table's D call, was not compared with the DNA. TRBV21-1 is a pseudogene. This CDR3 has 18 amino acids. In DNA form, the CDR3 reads TGTGCCAGCAGCAAATTACGGCAGGGATCCTATAGCAATCAGCCCCAGCATTTT. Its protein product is CASSKLRQGSYSNQPQHF.

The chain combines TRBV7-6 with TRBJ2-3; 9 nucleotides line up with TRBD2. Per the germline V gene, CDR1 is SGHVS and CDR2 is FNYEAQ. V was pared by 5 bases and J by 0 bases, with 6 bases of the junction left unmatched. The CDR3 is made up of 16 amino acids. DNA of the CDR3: TGTGCCAGCAGCCCTTCGACTAGCGGAAGCACAGATACGCAGTATTTT. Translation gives CASSPSTSGSTDTQYF. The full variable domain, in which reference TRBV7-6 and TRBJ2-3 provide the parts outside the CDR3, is GAGVSQSPRYKVTKRGQDVALRCDPISGHVSLYWYRQALGQGPEFLTYFNYEAQQDKSGLPNDRFSAERPEGSISTLTIQRTEQRDSAMYRCASSPSTSGSTDTQYFGPGTRLTVL.

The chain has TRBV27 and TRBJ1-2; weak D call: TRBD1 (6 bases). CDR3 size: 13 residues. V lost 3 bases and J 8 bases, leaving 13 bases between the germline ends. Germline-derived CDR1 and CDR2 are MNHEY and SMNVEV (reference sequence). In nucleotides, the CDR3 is TGTGCCAGCAGTTTTTTAGGGGGTGACGGCTACACCTTC. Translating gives CASSFLGGDGYTF.

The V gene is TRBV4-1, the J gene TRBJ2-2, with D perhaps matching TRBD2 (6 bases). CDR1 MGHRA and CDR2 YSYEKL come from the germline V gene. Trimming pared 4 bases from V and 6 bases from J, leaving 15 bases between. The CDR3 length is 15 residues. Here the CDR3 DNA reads TGCGCCAGCAGCCGCCTGGGACTTCAAGCCGGGGAGCTGTTTTTT. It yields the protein CASSRLGLQAGELFF.

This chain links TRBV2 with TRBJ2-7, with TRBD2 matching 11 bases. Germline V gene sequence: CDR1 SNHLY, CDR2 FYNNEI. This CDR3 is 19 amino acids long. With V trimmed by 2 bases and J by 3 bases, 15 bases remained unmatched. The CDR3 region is CASSEPGSGRALWGYEQYF. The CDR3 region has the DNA TGTGCCAGCAGTGAACCCGGTAGCGGGAGGGCCCTCTGGGGCTACGAGCAGTACTTC. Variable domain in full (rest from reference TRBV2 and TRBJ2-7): EPEVTQTPSHQVTQMGQEVILRCVPISNHLYFYWYRQILGQKVEFLVSFYNNEISEKSEIFDDQFSVERPDGSNFTLKIRSTKLEDSAMYFCASSEPGSGRALWGYEQYFGPGTRLTVT.

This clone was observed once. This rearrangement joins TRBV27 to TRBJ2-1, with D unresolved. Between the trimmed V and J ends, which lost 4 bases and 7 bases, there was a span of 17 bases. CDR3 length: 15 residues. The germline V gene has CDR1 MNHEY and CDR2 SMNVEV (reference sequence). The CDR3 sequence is CASSYAPGPPNEQFF. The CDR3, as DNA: TGTGCCAGCAGTTACGCCCCGGGTCCCCCGAATGAGCAGTTCTTC.

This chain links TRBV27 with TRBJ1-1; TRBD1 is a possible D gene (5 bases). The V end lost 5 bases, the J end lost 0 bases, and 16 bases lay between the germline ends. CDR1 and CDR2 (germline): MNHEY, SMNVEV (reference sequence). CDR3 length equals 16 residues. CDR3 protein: CASSPGTALVNTEAFF. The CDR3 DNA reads TGTGCCAGCAGTCCCGGGACTGCTCTTGTGAACACTGAAGCTTTCTTT.

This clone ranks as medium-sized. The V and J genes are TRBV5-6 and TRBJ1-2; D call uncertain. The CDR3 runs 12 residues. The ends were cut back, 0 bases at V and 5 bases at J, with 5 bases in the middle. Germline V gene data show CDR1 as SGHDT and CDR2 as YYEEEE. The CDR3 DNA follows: TGTGCCAGCAGCTTGGGCGGATATGGCTACACCTTC. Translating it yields CASSLGGYGYTF.

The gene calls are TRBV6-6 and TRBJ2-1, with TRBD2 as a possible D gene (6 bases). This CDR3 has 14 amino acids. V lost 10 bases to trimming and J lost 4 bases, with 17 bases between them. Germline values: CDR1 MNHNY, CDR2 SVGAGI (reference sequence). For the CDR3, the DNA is TGTGCCACTACCCTCAGGGACTCTTACAATGAGCAGTTCTTC. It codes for CATTLRDSYNEQFF.

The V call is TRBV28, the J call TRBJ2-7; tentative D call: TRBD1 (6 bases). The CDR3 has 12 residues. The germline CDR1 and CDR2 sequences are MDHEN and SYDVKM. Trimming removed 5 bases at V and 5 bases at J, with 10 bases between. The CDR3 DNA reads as TGTGCCAGCAGTAACAGGGCCGACGAGCAGTACTTC. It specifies CASSNRADEQYF.

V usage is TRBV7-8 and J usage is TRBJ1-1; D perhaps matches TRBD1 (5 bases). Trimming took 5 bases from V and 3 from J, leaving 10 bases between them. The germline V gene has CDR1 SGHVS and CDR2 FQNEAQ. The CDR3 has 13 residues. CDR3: CASSPREDTEAFF. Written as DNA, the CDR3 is TGTGCCAGCAGCCCCAGGGAGGACACTGAAGCTTTCTTT.